The 3 T cell receptor beta chains below were found in one sample sequenced in a study of blood T cell repertoires in COVID-19 (dated by TCRdb to the early 2020s). Libraries were made using the immunoSEQ multiplex PCR assay. This is the immuneACCESS table as TCRdb keeps it, with only in-frame sequences that have V and J called. A part of the clones is gone; compared with another copy, unresolved V genes explain less than half, and the rest is unexplained. This sample comprises 140,000 to 150,000 clones, roughly 90% of them detected only once. The top ten clones comprise over 0.75% of the sample. The specimen was peripheral blood. The receptors were sampled from a woman aged 50 to 60 with acute or convalescent COVID-19.

This chain joins TRBV6-6 and TRBJ2-1; 11 bases align to TRBD2. V was pared by 6 bases and J by 4 bases, with 8 bases of the junction left unmatched. This CDR3 comprises 16 residues. Germline V lookup: CDR1 MNHNY, CDR2 SVGAGI (reference sequence). CDR3 region: CASSSTGTSGYNEQFF. The CDR3 DNA follows: TGTGCCAGCAGCTCAACCGGGACTAGCGGATACAATGAGCAGTTCTTC.

This sequence joins TRBV7-3 and TRBJ1-6, with D hard to call. The germline CDR1 and CDR2 sequences are SGHTA and FQGTGA. The CDR3 runs 12 residues. Trimming pared 3 bases from V and 7 bases from J, leaving 4 bases between. CDR3 in DNA: TGTGCCAGCAGCTTCGTGAATTCACCCCTCCACTTT. Translated, it gives CASSFVNSPLHF.

V and J are TRBV5-1 and TRBJ2-3; 11 positions match TRBD2. With 3 bases clipped from V and 6 bases from J, the junction kept 6 bases outside the gene matches. The CDR3 contains 15 residues. Germline loops: CDR1 SGHRS, CDR2 YFSETQ. The CDR3 protein is CASSSTSGIGDTQYF. DNA of the CDR3: TGCGCCAGCAGCTCGACTAGCGGGATTGGGGATACGCAGTATTTT.